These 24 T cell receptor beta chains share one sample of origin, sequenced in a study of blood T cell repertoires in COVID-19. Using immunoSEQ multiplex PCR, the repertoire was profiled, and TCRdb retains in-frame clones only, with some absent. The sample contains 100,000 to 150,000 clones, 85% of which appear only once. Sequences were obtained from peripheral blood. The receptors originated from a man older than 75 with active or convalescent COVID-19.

CDR3 sequence: CAGRAAGGFGETQYF. The DNA of the CDR3 is TGTGCCGGACGTGCGGCGGGGGGGTTCGGGGAGACCCAGTACTTC. The chain employs TRBV2 and TRBJ2-5; the match to TRBD2 covers 9 bases. The CDR3 extends over 15 amino acids. Germline CDR1 and CDR2: SNHLY and FYNNEI. Unmatched junction bases numbered 15, after V lost 11 bases and J lost 5 bases.

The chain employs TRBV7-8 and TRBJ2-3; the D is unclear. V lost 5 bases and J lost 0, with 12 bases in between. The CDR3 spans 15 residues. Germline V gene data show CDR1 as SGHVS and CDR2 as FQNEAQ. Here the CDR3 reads CASSPDGASTDTQYF. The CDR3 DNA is TGTGCCAGCAGCCCCGACGGAGCTAGCACAGATACGCAGTATTTT.

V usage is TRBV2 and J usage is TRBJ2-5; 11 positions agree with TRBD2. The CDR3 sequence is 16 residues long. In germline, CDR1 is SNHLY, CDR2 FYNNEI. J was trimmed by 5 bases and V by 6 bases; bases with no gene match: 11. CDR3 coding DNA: TGTGCCAGCAGCCCGGCTAGCGGGGGGTTTTGGGAGACCCAGTACTTC. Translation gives CASSPASGGFWETQYF.

The CDR3 nucleotides are TGTGCCAGCAGCTTTGCTAGGAGGACAGGGGTAGATACGCAGTATTTT. It encodes CASSFARRTGVDTQYF. This chain connects TRBV5-8 to TRBJ2-3; TRBD1 agrees at 9 bases. Per germline, CDR1 SGHTS and CDR2 YDEGEE. The CDR3 is made up of 16 amino acids. Unmatched junction bases numbered 9, after V lost 2 bases and J lost 5 bases.

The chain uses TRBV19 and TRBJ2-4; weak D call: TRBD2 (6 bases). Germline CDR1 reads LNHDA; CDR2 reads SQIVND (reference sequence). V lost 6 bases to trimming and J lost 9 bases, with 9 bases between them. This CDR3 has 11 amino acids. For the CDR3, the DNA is TGTGCCAGTAGGTTGGGGGGCATTCAGTACTTC. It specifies CASRLGGIQYF.

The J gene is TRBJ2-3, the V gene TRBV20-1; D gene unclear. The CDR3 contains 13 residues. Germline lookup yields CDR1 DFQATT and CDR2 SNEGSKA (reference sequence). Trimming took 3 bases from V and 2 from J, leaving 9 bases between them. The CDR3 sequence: CSASGAITDTQYF. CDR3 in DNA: TGCAGTGCTAGTGGAGCGATCACAGATACGCAGTATTTT.

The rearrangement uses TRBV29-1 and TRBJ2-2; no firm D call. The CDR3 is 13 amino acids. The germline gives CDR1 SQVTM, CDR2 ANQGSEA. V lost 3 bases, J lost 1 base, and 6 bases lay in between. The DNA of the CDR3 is TGCAGCGTTGAGGAGAGGAACACCGGGGAGCTGTTTTTT. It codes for CSVEERNTGELFF.

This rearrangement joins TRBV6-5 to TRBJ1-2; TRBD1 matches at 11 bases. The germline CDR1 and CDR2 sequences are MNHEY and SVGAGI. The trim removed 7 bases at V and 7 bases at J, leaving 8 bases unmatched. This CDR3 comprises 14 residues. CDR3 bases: TGTGCCAGCACCGACGGGACAGGGGGTCTTGGCTACACCTTC. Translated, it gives CASTDGTGGLGYTF.

The chain's CDR3 is CASSIRQGEQYF. CDR3 coding DNA: TGTGCCAGTAGTATCCGACAGGGCGAGCAGTACTTC. J is TRBJ2-7 and V is TRBV19, with 7 bases lining up with TRBD1. Germline loops: CDR1 LNHDA, CDR2 SQIVND (reference sequence). There are 12 residues in the CDR3. V lost 3 bases to trimming and J lost 6 bases; unmatched junction nucleotides: 2.

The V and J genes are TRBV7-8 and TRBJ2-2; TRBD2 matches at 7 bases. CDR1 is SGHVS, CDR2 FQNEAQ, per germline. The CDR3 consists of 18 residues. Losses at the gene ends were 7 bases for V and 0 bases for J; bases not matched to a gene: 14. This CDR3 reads CASTLPRLAGSNTGELFF. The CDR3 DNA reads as TGTGCCAGCACTCTTCCGCGACTAGCAGGCTCGAACACCGGGGAGCTGTTTTTT.

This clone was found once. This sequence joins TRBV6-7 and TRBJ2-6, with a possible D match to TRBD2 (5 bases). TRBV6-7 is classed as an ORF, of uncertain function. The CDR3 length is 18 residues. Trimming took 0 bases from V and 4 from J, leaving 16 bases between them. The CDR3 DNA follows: TGTGCCAGCAGTTACTCTTGGCCGGACTCGTCAGGGGCCAACGTCCTGACTTTC. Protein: CASSYSWPDSSGANVLTF.

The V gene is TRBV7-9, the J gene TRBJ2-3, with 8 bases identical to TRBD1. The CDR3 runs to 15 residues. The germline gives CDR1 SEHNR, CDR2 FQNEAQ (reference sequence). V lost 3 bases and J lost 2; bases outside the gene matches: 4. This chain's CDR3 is CASSFTGGFTDTQYF. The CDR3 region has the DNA TGTGCCAGCAGCTTCACAGGGGGTTTCACAGATACGCAGTATTTT.

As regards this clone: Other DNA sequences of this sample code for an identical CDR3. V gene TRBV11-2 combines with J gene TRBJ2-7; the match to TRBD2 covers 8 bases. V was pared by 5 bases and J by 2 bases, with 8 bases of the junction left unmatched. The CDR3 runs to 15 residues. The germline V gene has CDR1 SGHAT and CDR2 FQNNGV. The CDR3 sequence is CASSPRPAGAYEQYF. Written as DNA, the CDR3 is TGTGCCAGCAGCCCCCGGCCAGCGGGGGCCTACGAGCAGTACTTC.

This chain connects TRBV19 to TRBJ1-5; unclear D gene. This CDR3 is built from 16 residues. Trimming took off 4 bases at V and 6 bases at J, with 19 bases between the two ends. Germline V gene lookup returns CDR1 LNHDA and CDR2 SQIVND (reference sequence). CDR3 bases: TGTGCCAGTAGTAGGGCAGAACGTCGCTCCGGTCAGCCCCAGCATTTT. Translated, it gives CASSRAERRSGQPQHF.

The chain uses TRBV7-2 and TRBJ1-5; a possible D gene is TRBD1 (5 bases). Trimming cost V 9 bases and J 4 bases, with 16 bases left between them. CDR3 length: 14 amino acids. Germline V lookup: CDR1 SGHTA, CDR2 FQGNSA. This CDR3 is CASSWGRANQPQHF. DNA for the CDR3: TGTGCCAGTTCGTGGGGCCGCGCTAATCAGCCCCAGCATTTT.

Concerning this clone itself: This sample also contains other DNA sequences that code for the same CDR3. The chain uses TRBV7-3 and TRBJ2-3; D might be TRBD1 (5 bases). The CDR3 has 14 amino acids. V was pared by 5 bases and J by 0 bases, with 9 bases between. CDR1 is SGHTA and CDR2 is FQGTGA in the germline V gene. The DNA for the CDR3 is TGTGCCAGCAGCCTCGGACATAGCACAGATACGCAGTATTTT. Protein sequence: CASSLGHSTDTQYF.

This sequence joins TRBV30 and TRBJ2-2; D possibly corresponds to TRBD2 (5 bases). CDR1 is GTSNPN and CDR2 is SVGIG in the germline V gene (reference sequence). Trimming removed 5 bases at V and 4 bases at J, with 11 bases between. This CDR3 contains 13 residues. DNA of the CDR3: TGTGCCTGGGGCGGTGAGGGCACCGGGGAGCTGTTTTTT. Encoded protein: CAWGGEGTGELFF.

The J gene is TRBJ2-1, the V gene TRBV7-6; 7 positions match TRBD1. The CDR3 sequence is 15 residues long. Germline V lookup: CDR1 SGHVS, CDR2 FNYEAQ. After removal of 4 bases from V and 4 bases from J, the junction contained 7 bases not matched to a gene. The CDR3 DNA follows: TGTGCCAGCAGCTCACCCTCGGGACAGTACAATGAGCAGTTCTTC. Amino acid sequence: CASSSPSGQYNEQFF.

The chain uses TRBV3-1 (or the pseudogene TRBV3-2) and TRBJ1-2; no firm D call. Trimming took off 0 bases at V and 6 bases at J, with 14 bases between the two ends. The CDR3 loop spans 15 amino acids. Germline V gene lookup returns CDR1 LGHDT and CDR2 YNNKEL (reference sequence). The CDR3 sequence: CASSQDLVPVDGYTF. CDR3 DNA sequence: TGTGCCAGCAGCCAAGATCTGGTTCCGGTGGATGGCTACACCTTC.

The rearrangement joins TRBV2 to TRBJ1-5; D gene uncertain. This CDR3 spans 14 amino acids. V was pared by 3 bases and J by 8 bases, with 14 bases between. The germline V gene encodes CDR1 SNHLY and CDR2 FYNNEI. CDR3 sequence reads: CASSEFSGAEPQHF. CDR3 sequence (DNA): TGTGCCAGCAGTGAGTTTTCGGGAGCTGAGCCCCAGCATTTT.

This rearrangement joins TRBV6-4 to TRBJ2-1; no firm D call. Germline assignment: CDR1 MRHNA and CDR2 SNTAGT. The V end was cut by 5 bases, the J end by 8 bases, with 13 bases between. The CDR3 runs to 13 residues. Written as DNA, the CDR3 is TGTGCCAGCAGTTCCGACACCCGGTATGAGCAGTTCTTC. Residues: CASSSDTRYEQFF.

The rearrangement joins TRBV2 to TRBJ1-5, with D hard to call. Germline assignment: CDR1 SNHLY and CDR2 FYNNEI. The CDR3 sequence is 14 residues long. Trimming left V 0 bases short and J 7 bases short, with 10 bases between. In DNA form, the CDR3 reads TGTGCCAGCAGTGAAGCGCGGTGGCTCCAGCCCCAGCATTTT. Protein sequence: CASSEARWLQPQHF.

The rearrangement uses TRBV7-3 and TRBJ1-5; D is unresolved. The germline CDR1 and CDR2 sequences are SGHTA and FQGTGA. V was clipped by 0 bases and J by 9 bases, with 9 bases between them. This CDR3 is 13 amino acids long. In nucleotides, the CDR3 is TGTGCCAGCAGCTTAACAGTCTCAGGGCCCCAGCATTTT. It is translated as CASSLTVSGPQHF.

The CDR3 nucleotides are TGTGCCAGCTCCCATCAGGGGACAGGGGGCCTCGACGAGCAGTACTTC. It specifies CASSHQGTGGLDEQYF. The chain uses TRBV6-6 and TRBJ2-7, with 12 positions matching TRBD1. CDR1 MNHNY and CDR2 SVGAGI come from the germline V gene (reference sequence). The trim removed 8 bases at V and 5 bases at J, leaving 13 bases unmatched. The CDR3 is 16 residues long.